This is a list of T cell receptor beta chains from one sample in a study of OX40 agonist ivuxolimab in advanced cancers. Data came from immunoSEQ multiplex PCR; TCRdb stores just in-frame clones and leaves some out. The sample consists of some 77,000 clones, approximately 85% of them appearing once. The input for sequencing was CD4+ or CD8+ T cells sorted from blood, taken in a trial of the OX40 agonist ivuxolimab. These receptors all come from an adult with an advanced solid tumor such as melanoma, head and neck, liver or kidney cancer. Both conserved end residues are part of each CDR3. Fields, in order: J gene, D gene, V gene, CDR3 DNA, CDR3 protein. The D gene is left open where the match is weak.

J: TRBJ2-1; D: -; V: TRBV10-1; DNA: TGCGCCAGCAGTTCGGGCCGCTACAATGAGCAGTTCTTC; CDR3: CASSSGRYNEQFF
J: TRBJ1-1; D: -; V: TRBV9; DNA: TGTGCCAGCAGCCCCAACTCCGGGGGAAACACTGAAGCTTTCTTT; CDR3: CASSPNSGGNTEAFF
J: TRBJ1-5; D: TRBD1; V: TRBV28; DNA: TGTGCCAGCAGTCTTTCTCCGGGACAGAGCAATCAGCCCCAGCATTTT; CDR3: CASSLSPGQSNQPQHF
J: TRBJ2-2; D: TRBD1; V: TRBV9; DNA: TGTGCCAGCAGCGTAGCGCCAGGGGGCGCCTTTACCAGGGGGCCTCACACCGGGGAGCTGTTTTTT; CDR3: CASSVAPGGAFTRGPHTGELFF
J: TRBJ2-7; D: -; V: TRBV6-5; DNA: TGTGCCAGCAGTCGGACAGTGAAGGACGAGCAGTACTTC; CDR3: CASSRTVKDEQYF
J: TRBJ2-7; D: -; V: TRBV21-1; DNA: TGTGCCAGCAGCAAGGGGGACAGGTCCGGTTACGAGCAGTACTTC; CDR3: CASSKGDRSGYEQYF
J: TRBJ2-1; D: -; V: TRBV5-1; DNA: TGCGCCAGCAGCCCGGGGGACCGCCTAAGCAATGAGCAGTTCTTC; CDR3: CASSPGDRLSNEQFF
J: TRBJ2-5; D: -; V: TRBV28; DNA: TGTGCCAGCAGTTTCCCGGGCTGGGGAACGAAGACCCAGTACTTC; CDR3: CASSFPGWGTKTQYF
J: TRBJ2-3; D: TRBD2; V: TRBV7-2; DNA: TGTGCCAGCAGCCCTCCTCGGCCCGCGGGGGGCCGGGATACGCAGTATTTT; CDR3: CASSPPRPAGGRDTQYF
J: TRBJ2-7; D: -; V: TRBV18; DNA: TGTGCCAGCTCACCATACCCAGGGGTATCCTACGAGCAGTACTTC; CDR3: CASSPYPGVSYEQYF
J: TRBJ2-7; D: -; V: TRBV7-3; DNA: TGTGCCAGCAGCTTAGATACCGGACGGAACTACGAGCAGTACTTC; CDR3: CASSLDTGRNYEQYF
J: TRBJ2-2; D: -; V: TRBV7-3; DNA: TGTGCCAGCAGCTCCTCGACAGGGAACACCGGGGAGCTGTTTTTT; CDR3: CASSSSTGNTGELFF
J: TRBJ1-1; D: -; V: TRBV19; DNA: TGTGCCAGTAGTATAGGAGGGGGTGCCACTGAAGCTTTCTTT; CDR3: CASSIGGGATEAFF
J: TRBJ2-7; D: -; V: TRBV19; DNA: TGTGCCAGTAGTATGGTGGGAGCCGGGTCAGGGGAGCAGTACTTC; CDR3: CASSMVGAGSGEQYF